The sequence of this TCR beta chain was determined in a study of a mutant IDH1 vaccine in newly diagnosed glioma. This sample's time point: week 35, safety follow-up. Vaccinated patients received 300 ug of mutant IDH1 20-mer peptide per dose, with topical imiquimod. Clones were read by immunoSEQ multiplex PCR, and TCRdb kept only the in-frame ones, dropping some. This table has 40,000 to 50,000 clones, approximately 92% appearing once. In the case of this clone: Antigen: not known.

The CDR3 is 14 residues long. In germline, CDR1 is GTSNPN, CDR2 SVGIG (reference sequence). The V and J ends lost 6 bases and 9 bases respectively, with 21 bases between them. The sequence derives from a man aged 35 to 55 with glioma. The chain links TRBV30 to TRBJ1-3, with D tentatively TRBD1 (5 bases). The starting material was PBMCs, obtained from a glioma patient whose treatment included an IDH1 peptide vaccine. This chain's CDR3 is CACLLGSFGGTIYF. The CDR3 region has the DNA TGTGCCTGCCTCCTAGGAAGCTTTGGGGGCACCATATATTTT.